Sequencing of this T cell receptor (beta chain) was carried out in a study of Graves' ophthalmopathy and Graves' hyperthyroidism. The CDR3 totals 14 residues. With 5 bases removed from V and 10 bases from J, the gap between germline ends came to 15 bases. Germline-derived CDR1 and CDR2 are ENHRY and SYGVKD. Only one count was recorded for this clonotype. This may arise from a read error, as a much more abundant clone is one base away. Investigators amplified TCR beta CDR3 regions from RNA transcripts. Following a first-round RT-PCR that used HTBI primers, a second-round multiplex PCR was carried out. From the multiplex PCR reads, TCRdb called clonotypes with MiXCR, one entry per CDR3 protein. The table has more than 550,000 distinct CDR3 sequences, about 41% seen once.

This receptor was obtained from an adult man with Graves' ophthalmopathy. Input material: peripheral blood. The chain combines TRBV10-3 with TRBJ1-6; D uncertain. Here the CDR3 DNA reads TGTGCCATCAGTTACTCGATTACCGAGTCACCCCTCCACTTT. As protein: CAISYSITESPLHF.